A single sample is the source of the 32 T cell receptor beta chains below, sequenced in a study of graft-versus-host responses after intestinal transplantation. TCRdb's copy holds only in-frame clones and misses some; the assay was immunoSEQ multiplex PCR. The repertoire consists of approximately 12,000 clones, with around 85% occurring once and the leading ten covering roughly 9%. The sample here was PBMCs, taken around 290 days after intestinal transplant. These receptors were collected from a human patient who received an intestinal transplant, so some T cells may come from the graft donor.

On this clone itself: The CDR3 does not end in the conserved phenylalanine or tryptophan, so this is likely a read error. The DNA is omitted, as the CDR3 cannot be located on it reliably, and the CDR3 follows TCRdb's listing. The V and J genes are TRBV6-4 and TRBJ2-7; the table's D call TRBD2 went unverified against the DNA. Counting both end residues, the CDR3 totals 8 amino acids. Germline V gene data show CDR1 as MRHNA and CDR2 as SNTAGT. This CDR3 reads CASSESVP.

The rearrangement joins TRBV4-1 to TRBJ2-1, with D hard to call. V lost 5 bases and J 7 bases, leaving 12 bases between the germline ends. The CDR3 is 13 residues long. Germline CDR1 MGHRA, CDR2 YSYEKL. CDR3 sequence: CASSYNLGNEQFF. In nucleotides, the CDR3 is TGCGCCAGCAGCTACAATTTAGGTAATGAGCAGTTCTTC.

The rearrangement joins TRBV18 to TRBJ2-7; possibly TRBD2 for D (6 bases). V lost 3 bases and J 6 bases, leaving 15 bases between the germline ends. Germline lookup yields CDR1 KGHSH and CDR2 LQKENI. This CDR3 contains 14 residues. The CDR3 DNA reads TGTGCCAGCTCACCGGGAGCCAGGGAGGTCGAGCAGTACTTC. Amino acids: CASSPGAREVEQYF.

This clone was seen only a few times. The rearrangement links TRBV2 to TRBJ2-5; 12 bases align to TRBD2. This CDR3 region has 14 residues. CDR1 and CDR2 from the germline V gene are SNHLY and FYNNEI. Trimming removed 9 bases from V and 9 bases from J; junction bases left unmatched: 11. The DNA for the CDR3 is TGTGCCAGATCCCGACTAGCGGGAGAATGGTCCCAGTACTTC. This codes for CARSRLAGEWSQYF.

The chain links TRBV7-9 to TRBJ2-3; tentative D call: TRBD1 (5 bases). The length of the CDR3 is 12 residues. V was trimmed by 4 bases and J by 5 bases, leaving 7 bases between them. Germline V gives CDR1 SEHNR, CDR2 FQNEAQ (reference sequence). The CDR3 region has the DNA TGTGCCAGCAGCTCAACAGGAGATACGCAGTATTTT. This translates into CASSSTGDTQYF.

The DNA for the CDR3 is TGTGCCTGGAGATCAGAACTAGCGGGAGGGAATGAGCAGTTCTTC. Translated: CAWRSELAGGNEQFF. The chain joins TRBV30 to TRBJ2-1, with 13 bases matching TRBD2. Trimming cost V 3 bases and J 7 bases; bases outside gene matches: 6. CDR1 and CDR2 (germline): GTSNPN, SVGIG (reference sequence). The length of the CDR3 is 15 residues. The full variable domain, rest sourced from reference TRBV30 and TRBJ2-1, is SQTIHQWPATLVQPVGSPLSLECTVEGTSNPNLYWYRQAAGRGLQLLFYSVGIGQISSEVPQNLSASRPQDRQFILSSKKLLLSDSGFYLCAWRSELAGGNEQFFGPGTRLTVL.

The rearrangement links TRBV19 to TRBJ1-4, with D unresolved. This CDR3 has 13 amino acids. V was clipped by 3 bases and J by 16 bases, with 18 bases between them. The germline gives CDR1 LNHDA, CDR2 SQIVND (reference sequence). In DNA form, the CDR3 reads TGTGCCAGTAGTATTGCGGCAGAAACTAGTCGGTTTTTT. Its protein is CASSIAAETSRFF.

The chain joins TRBV28 to TRBJ1-3; 10 bases map to TRBD1. This CDR3 is 16 amino acids long. Germline CDR1 reads MDHEN; CDR2 reads SYDVKM. V gave up 5 bases and J gave up 5 bases; unmatched junction bases: 9. This CDR3 reads CASSTPGQGTRNTIYF. The CDR3 DNA follows: TGTGCCAGCAGTACCCCGGGACAGGGGACAAGAAACACCATATATTTT.

The chain couples TRBV27 to TRBJ2-1, with TRBD2 matching over 11 bases. Trimming at V came to 5 bases and at J to 2 bases, leaving 5 bases not matched to a gene. The CDR3 extends over 16 amino acids. CDR1 is MNHEY, CDR2 SMNVEV, per germline (reference sequence). CDR3 sequence reads: CASSIQTSGTYNEQFF. For the CDR3, the DNA is TGTGCCAGCAGTATACAGACTAGCGGGACCTACAATGAGCAGTTCTTC.

This chain joins TRBV10-3 and TRBJ2-7, with TRBD1 as a possible D gene (5 bases). V was pared by 3 bases and J by 1 base, with 10 bases between. The germline CDR1 and CDR2 sequences are ENHRY and SYGVKD. The CDR3 consists of 14 residues. The CDR3 sequence: CAISDLGVSYEQYF. The CDR3 DNA reads TGTGCCATCAGTGATTTAGGGGTTTCCTACGAGCAGTACTTC.

Notes on this clone: Other DNA sequences of this sample code for an identical CDR3. This chain joins TRBV5-4 and TRBJ1-1, with D unresolved. V was clipped by 4 bases and J by 1 base, with 8 bases between them. The CDR3 has 13 amino acids. Germline V gives CDR1 SGHNT, CDR2 YYREEE (reference sequence). The CDR3 DNA sequence: TGTGCCAGCAGCCTGCCTGGGAACACTGAAGCTTTCTTT. Translating it yields CASSLPGNTEAFF.

The rearrangement links TRBV7-9 to TRBJ2-5; 9 bases align to TRBD2. With 4 bases clipped from V and 2 bases from J, the junction kept 8 bases outside the gene matches. The CDR3 sequence is 16 residues long. CDR1 and CDR2 (germline): SEHNR, FQNEAQ (reference sequence). CDR3 amino acids: CASSSVAGAVQETQYF. DNA of the CDR3: TGTGCCAGCAGCTCCGTAGCGGGAGCCGTGCAAGAGACCCAGTACTTC.

The rearrangement uses TRBV4-3 and TRBJ1-1; no clear D gene. V was clipped by 5 bases and J by 3 bases, with 19 bases between them. CDR3 length: 16 amino acids. Germline V gives CDR1 LGHNA, CDR2 YSLEER. CDR3: CASSEYLGHIHTEAFF. Written as DNA, the CDR3 is TGCGCCAGCAGCGAATACCTTGGGCACATCCACACTGAAGCTTTCTTT.

The chain combines TRBV7-3 with TRBJ1-1, with a weak D call TRBD1 (5 bases). CDR1 is SGHTA, CDR2 FQGTGA, per germline. Trimming stripped 5 bases from V and 0 bases from J, with 13 bases between. The CDR3 is 15 residues long. This CDR3 reads CASSKTGTMNTEAFF. CDR3 DNA sequence: TGTGCCAGCAGCAAAACCGGGACCATGAACACTGAAGCTTTCTTT.

The CDR3 is CASSLAGTREQFF. The CDR3 region has the DNA TGCGCCAGCAGCTTGGCCGGGACACGTGAGCAGTTCTTC. V is TRBV5-1 and J is TRBJ2-1; tentatively, D is TRBD1 (6 bases). This CDR3 contains 13 residues. Per germline, CDR1 SGHRS and CDR2 YFSETQ. V was cut by 0 bases and J by 9 bases, with 10 bases left in between.

This clone was detected only a few times. The chain is built from TRBV6-5 and TRBJ2-2, with D perhaps TRBD1 or TRBD2 (6 bases each). V was clipped by 1 base and J by 6 bases, with 15 bases between them. The CDR3 contains 16 residues. CDR1 is MNHEY and CDR2 is SVGAGI in the germline V gene. CDR3 sequence reads: CASSYFWGADPGELFF. DNA for the CDR3: TGTGCCAGCAGTTACTTTTGGGGGGCGGACCCCGGGGAGCTGTTTTTT.

The chain joins TRBV5-1 to TRBJ2-3; TRBD2 matches at 9 bases. The V and J ends lost 5 bases and 3 bases, in that order; junction bases with no gene match: 7. This CDR3 region has 15 residues. Germline V gene lookup returns CDR1 SGHRS and CDR2 YFSETQ. The CDR3 spells CASRYSGSGTDTQYF. CDR3 nucleotides: TGCGCCAGCAGATATAGCGGGAGCGGGACAGATACGCAGTATTTT. Variable domain in full (rest from reference TRBV5-1 and TRBJ2-3): KAGVTQTPRYLIKTRGQQVTLSCSPISGHRSVSWYQQTPGQGLQFLFEYFSETQRNKGNFPGRFSGRQFSNSRSEMNVSTLELGDSALYLCASRYSGSGTDTQYFGPGTRLTVL.

The chain carries TRBV16 and TRBJ1-5; D not resolved. Trimming removed 2 bases from V and 4 bases from J, with 12 bases in between. Germline V gene data show CDR1 as KGHSY and CDR2 as FQNENV. This CDR3 contains 15 residues. The chain's CDR3 is CASSQPEGINQPQHF. CDR3 bases: TGTGCCAGCAGCCAACCCGAAGGCATAAATCAGCCCCAGCATTTT.

The chain carries TRBV9 and TRBJ2-6, with D perhaps TRBD2 (5 bases). The V and J ends lost 3 bases and 2 bases respectively, with 6 bases between them. This CDR3 is 14 amino acids long. The germline V gene has CDR1 SGDLS and CDR2 YYNGEE. The CDR3 reads CASSAGAGANVLTF. CDR3 sequence (DNA): TGTGCCAGCAGCGCCGGGGCTGGGGCCAACGTCCTGACTTTC.

The chain carries TRBV19 and TRBJ2-1; TRBD1 matches at 9 bases. This CDR3 comprises 18 residues. V gave up 5 bases and J gave up 2 bases; unmatched junction bases: 13. Germline assignment: CDR1 LNHDA and CDR2 SQIVND (reference sequence). The CDR3 nucleotides are TGTGCCAGTAGTGTCGTACTGGGACAGGGAAACACCTACAATGAGCAGTTCTTC. Its translation: CASSVVLGQGNTYNEQFF.

The chain links TRBV5-6 to TRBJ2-4; D may correspond to TRBD1 or TRBD2 (5 bases each). Germline loops: CDR1 SGHDT, CDR2 YYEEEE. The CDR3 has 14 amino acids. V lost 6 bases to trimming and J lost 0 bases, with 10 bases between them. CDR3: CASKVGVAKNIQYF. The CDR3 nucleotides are TGTGCCAGCAAGGTGGGGGTAGCCAAAAACATTCAGTACTTC.

The V call is TRBV28, the J call TRBJ1-1, with D uncertain. V was cut by 3 bases and J by 8 bases, with 1 base left in between. Germline values: CDR1 MDHEN, CDR2 SYDVKM. The CDR3 consists of 9 residues. In nucleotides, the CDR3 is TGTGCCAGCAGTTTGGAAGCTTTCTTT. This encodes CASSLEAFF.

This chain uses TRBV5-4 with TRBJ2-1; D uncertain. Trimming cost V 1 base and J 2 bases, with 4 bases left between them. The germline V gene encodes CDR1 SGHNT and CDR2 YYREEE (reference sequence). This CDR3 region has 13 residues. The CDR3 sequence is CASSLPTYNEQFF. In DNA form, the CDR3 reads TGTGCCAGCAGCTTGCCAACCTACAATGAGCAGTTCTTC. Full variable domain (remainder filled in from reference TRBV5-4 and TRBJ2-1): ETGVTQSPTHLIKTRGQQVTLRCSSQSGHNTVSWYQQALGQGPQFIFQYYREEENGRGNFPPRFSGLQFPNYSSELNVNALELDDSALYLCASSLPTYNEQFFGPGTRLTVL.

The V and J genes are TRBV5-1 and TRBJ1-1; no definite D call. This CDR3 is built from 16 residues. Germline CDR1 is SGHRS and CDR2 is YFSETQ. V was cut by 2 bases and J by 1 base, with 15 bases left in between. The CDR3 here is CASSLPSAGSNTEAFF. The DNA of the CDR3 is TGCGCCAGCAGCTTACCCTCTGCGGGGTCGAACACTGAAGCTTTCTTT. The complete variable domain, with remaining parts taken from reference TRBV5-1 and TRBJ1-1, reads KAGVTQTPRYLIKTRGQQVTLSCSPISGHRSVSWYQQTPGQGLQFLFEYFSETQRNKGNFPGRFSGRQFSNSRSEMNVSTLELGDSALYLCASSLPSAGSNTEAFFGQGTRLTVV.

This clone was seen just once. The CDR3 is CASSLAGTGVYEQYF. The CDR3 DNA reads as TGTGCCAGCAGCTTAGCCGGGACAGGGGTCTACGAGCAGTACTTC. This chain uses TRBV7-3 with TRBJ2-7; 10 bases fit TRBD1. Germline V lookup: CDR1 SGHTA, CDR2 FQGTGA. With V trimmed by 2 bases and J by 3 bases, 4 bases remained unmatched. The length of the CDR3 is 15 residues.

V usage is TRBV29-1 and J usage is TRBJ1-4, with 9 nucleotides matching TRBD1. Looked up from germline, CDR1 is SQVTM and CDR2 is ANQGSEA. The CDR3 is made up of 14 amino acids. V lost 1 base to trimming and J lost 8 bases; unmatched junction nucleotides: 5. The CDR3 region is CSVEGGQGYEKLFF. DNA of the CDR3: TGCAGCGTTGAAGGGGGACAGGGATACGAAAAACTGTTTTTT.

This clone has just one count. The chain has TRBV18 and TRBJ1-3, with a weak D call TRBD1 (5 bases). The CDR3 loop spans 15 amino acids. The V gene lost 3 bases and the J gene lost 0 bases, with 9 bases spanning the gap. From germline, CDR1 is KGHSH and CDR2 LQKENI. The CDR3 coding sequence is TGTGCCAGCTCACCGACAGCGCTCTCTGGAAACACCATATATTTT. Encoded protein: CASSPTALSGNTIYF.

The rearrangement joins TRBV2 to TRBJ2-1, with D possibly matching TRBD1 (5 bases). Trimming left V 4 bases short and J 4 bases short, with 5 bases between. The CDR3 spans 12 residues. Germline V gene sequence: CDR1 SNHLY, CDR2 FYNNEI. For the CDR3, the DNA is TGTGCCAGCAGTGGGACATACAATGAGCAGTTCTTC. This sequence encodes CASSGTYNEQFF.

This clone has just a few counts. V and J are TRBV7-9 and TRBJ1-1; D remains unclear. Germline V CDR1 and CDR2: SEHNR, FQNEAQ (reference sequence). The CDR3 has 12 amino acids. V shed 5 bases and J shed 8 bases, with 12 bases lying between them. The CDR3 nucleotides read TGTGCCAGCAGCCCTACGATGCCGGAAGCTTTCTTT. Encoded protein: CASSPTMPEAFF. Together with reference TRBV7-9 and TRBJ1-1, the CDR3 gives the full variable domain: DTGVSQNPRHKITKRGQNVTFRCDPISEHNRLYWYRQTLGQGPEFLTYFQNEAQLEKSRLLSDRFSAERPKGSFSTLEIQRTEQGDSAMYLCASSPTMPEAFFGQGTRLTVV.

V is TRBV7-7 and J is TRBJ2-5, with a weak D call TRBD2 (5 bases). The germline V gene encodes CDR1 SSHAT and CDR2 FNYEAQ (reference sequence). V was cut by 5 bases and J by 2 bases, with 12 bases left in between. There are 14 residues in the CDR3. CDR3 in amino acids: CASSPPGFQETQYF. The DNA for the CDR3 is TGTGCCAGCAGCCCTCCGGGATTTCAAGAGACCCAGTACTTC.

This clone was observed a single time. V usage is TRBV30 and J usage is TRBJ2-7; TRBD1 matches 7 bases. Per the germline V gene, CDR1 is GTSNPN and CDR2 is SVGIG (reference sequence). Germline trimming cut 2 bases from V and 2 bases from J; bases unmatched to any gene: 3. The CDR3 sequence is 13 residues long. CDR3 in amino acids: CAWSRDRTYEQYF. Written as DNA, the CDR3 is TGTGCCTGGAGTAGGGACAGAACCTACGAGCAGTACTTC.

This clone was counted between two and nine times. The chain has TRBV28 and TRBJ1-5; D might be TRBD1 (6 bases). Deletions cut 6 bases from V and 3 bases from J, with 18 bases between. This CDR3 contains 16 residues. CDR1 MDHEN and CDR2 SYDVKM come from the germline V gene. The CDR3 nucleotides are TGTGCCAGCAGGCGCCCGGCGGGGGGCACCAATCAGCCCCAGCATTTT. This sequence encodes CASRRPAGGTNQPQHF.